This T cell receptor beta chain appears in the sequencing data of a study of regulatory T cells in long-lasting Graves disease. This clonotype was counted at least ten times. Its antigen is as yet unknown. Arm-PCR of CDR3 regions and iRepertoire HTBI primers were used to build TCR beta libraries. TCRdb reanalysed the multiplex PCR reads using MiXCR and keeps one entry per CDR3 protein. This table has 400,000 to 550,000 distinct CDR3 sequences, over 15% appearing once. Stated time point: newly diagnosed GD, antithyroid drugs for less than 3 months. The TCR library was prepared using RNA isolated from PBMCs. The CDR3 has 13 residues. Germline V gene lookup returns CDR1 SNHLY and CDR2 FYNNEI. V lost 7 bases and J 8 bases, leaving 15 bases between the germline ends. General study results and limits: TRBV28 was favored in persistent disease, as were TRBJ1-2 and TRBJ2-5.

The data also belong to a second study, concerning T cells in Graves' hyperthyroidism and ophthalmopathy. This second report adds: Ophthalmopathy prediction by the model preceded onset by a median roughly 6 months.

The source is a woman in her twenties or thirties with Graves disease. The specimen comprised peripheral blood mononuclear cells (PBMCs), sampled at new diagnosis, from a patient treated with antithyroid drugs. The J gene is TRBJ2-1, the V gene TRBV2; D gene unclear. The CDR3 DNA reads TGTGCCAGCAAGTCAGCCGGGTTCCATGAGCAGTTCTTC. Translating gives CASKSAGFHEQFF.